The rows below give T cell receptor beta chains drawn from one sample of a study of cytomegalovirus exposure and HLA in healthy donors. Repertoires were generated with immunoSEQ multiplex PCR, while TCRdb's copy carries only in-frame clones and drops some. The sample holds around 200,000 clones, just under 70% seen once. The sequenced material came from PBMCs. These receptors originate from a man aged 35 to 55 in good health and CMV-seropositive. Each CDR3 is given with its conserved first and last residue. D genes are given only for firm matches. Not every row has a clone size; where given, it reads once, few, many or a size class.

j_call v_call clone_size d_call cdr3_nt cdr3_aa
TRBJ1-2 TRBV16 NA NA TGTGCCAGCAGCCAAATTGACAGCTCTAGCTATGGCTACACCTTC CASSQIDSSSYGYTF
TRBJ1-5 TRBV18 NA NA TGTGCCAGCTCCCTAAATCAAGCTGGGGCCATACAGCCCCAGCATTTT CASSLNQAGAIQPQHF
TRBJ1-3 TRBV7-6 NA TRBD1 TGTGCCAGCAGCCCCGGGACAGGAGGAAACACCATATATTTT CASSPGTGGNTIYF
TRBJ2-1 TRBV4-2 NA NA TGTGCCAGCAGCCTTTCGTACAATGAGCAGTTCTTC CASSLSYNEQFF
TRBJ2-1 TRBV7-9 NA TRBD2 TGTGCCAGCAGCTTAGAGGCTAGCGGGGACCAGCAGTTCTTC CASSLEASGDQQFF
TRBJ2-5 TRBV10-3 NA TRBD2 TGTGCCATCAGTGACCGGGAACTAGCGGGGGCTGATCAAGAGACCCAGTACTTC CAISDRELAGADQETQYF
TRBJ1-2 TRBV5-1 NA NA TGCGCCAGCAGCCCACTAGGACGGGAACGCTACACCTTC CASSPLGRERYTF
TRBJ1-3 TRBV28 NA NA TGTGCCAGCAGTTCAGGGGCTGGAAACACCATATATTTT CASSSGAGNTIYF
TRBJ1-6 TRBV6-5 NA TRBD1 TGTGCCAGCAGTTGGGACAGCTCCTATAATTCACCCCTCCACTTT CASSWDSSYNSPLHF
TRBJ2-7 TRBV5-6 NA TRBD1 TGTGCCAGCAGCCGGGGGACAGGGTCGGGCGAGCAGTACTTC CASSRGTGSGEQYF
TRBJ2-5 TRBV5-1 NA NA TGCGCCAGCAGCTCCGTAACAGCCCAAGAGACCCAGTACTTC CASSSVTAQETQYF
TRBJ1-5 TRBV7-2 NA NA TGTGCCAGCAGCGCACGGACTGGATACAATCAGCCCCAGCATTTT CASSARTGYNQPQHF
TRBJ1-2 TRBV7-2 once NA TGTGCCAGCAGCGTCTCCGGGAACTCTATCTATGGCTACACCTTC CASSVSGNSIYGYTF
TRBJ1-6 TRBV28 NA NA TGTGCCAGCAGTGACCCGGGACACCCAATCGGTTCACCCCTCCACTTT CASSDPGHPIGSPLHF
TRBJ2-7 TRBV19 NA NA TGTGCCAGTAGCCCGACAGCAAACTACGAGCAGTACTTC CASSPTANYEQYF
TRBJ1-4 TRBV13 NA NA TGTGCCAGCAGCTTAGACCGGGGCAGGGGAGTTGAAAAACTGTTTTTT CASSLDRGRGVEKLFF